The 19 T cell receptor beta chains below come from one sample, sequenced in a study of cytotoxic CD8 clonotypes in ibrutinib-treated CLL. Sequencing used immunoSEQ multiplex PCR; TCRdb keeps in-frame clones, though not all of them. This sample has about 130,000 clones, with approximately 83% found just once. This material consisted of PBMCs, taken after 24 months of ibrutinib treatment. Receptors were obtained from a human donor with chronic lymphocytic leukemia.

CDR3 amino acids: CASSQEAVETQYF. The CDR3 DNA reads TGCGCCAGCAGCCAAGAGGCCGTCGAGACCCAGTACTTC. The V gene is TRBV4-1, the J gene TRBJ2-5; D uncertain. Germline V gene lookup returns CDR1 MGHRA and CDR2 YSYEKL. V was trimmed by 0 bases and J by 5 bases, leaving 7 bases between them. This CDR3 contains 13 residues.

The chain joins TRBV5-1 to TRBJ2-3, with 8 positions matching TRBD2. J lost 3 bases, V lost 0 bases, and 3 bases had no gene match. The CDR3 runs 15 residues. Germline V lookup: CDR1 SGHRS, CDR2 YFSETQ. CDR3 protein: CASSLGGGPTDTQYF. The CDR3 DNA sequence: TGCGCCAGCAGCTTGGGCGGGGGGCCAACAGATACGCAGTATTTT.

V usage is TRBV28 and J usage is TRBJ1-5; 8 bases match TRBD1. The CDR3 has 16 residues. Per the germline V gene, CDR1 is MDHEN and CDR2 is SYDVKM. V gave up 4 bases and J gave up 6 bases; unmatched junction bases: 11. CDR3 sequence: CASSYPDRGGGQPQHF. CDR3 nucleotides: TGTGCCAGCAGTTACCCCGACAGGGGAGGGGGTCAGCCCCAGCATTTT.

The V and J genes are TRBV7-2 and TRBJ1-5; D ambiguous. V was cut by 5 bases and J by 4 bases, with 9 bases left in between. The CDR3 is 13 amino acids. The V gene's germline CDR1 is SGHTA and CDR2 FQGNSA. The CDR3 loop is CASSPRGNQPQHF. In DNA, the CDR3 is TGTGCCAGCAGCCCCCGCGGGAATCAGCCCCAGCATTTT.

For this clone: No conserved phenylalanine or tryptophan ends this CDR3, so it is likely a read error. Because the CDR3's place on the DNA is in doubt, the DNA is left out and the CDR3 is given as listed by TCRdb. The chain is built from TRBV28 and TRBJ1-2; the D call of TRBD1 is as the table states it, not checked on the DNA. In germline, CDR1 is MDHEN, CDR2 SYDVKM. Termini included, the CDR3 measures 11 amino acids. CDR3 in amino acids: CASRSDRASLY.

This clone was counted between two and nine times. This CDR3 reads CASSQDQGLVYEQYF. For the CDR3, the DNA is TGTGCCAGCAGCCAAGATCAAGGATTGGTCTACGAGCAGTACTTC. This rearrangement joins TRBV4-2 to TRBJ2-7; D unresolved. The germline gives CDR1 LGHNA, CDR2 YNFKEQ. V was shortened by 0 bases and J by 3 bases, with 12 bases between the two germline ends. The CDR3 sequence is 15 residues long.

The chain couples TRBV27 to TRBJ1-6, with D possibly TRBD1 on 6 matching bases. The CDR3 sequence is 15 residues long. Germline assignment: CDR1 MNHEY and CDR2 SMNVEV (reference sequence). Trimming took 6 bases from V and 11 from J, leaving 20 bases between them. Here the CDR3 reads CASRGRDTRQAPLHF. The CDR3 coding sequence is TGTGCCAGCAGGGGCCGGGACACCCGCCAGGCACCCCTCCACTTT.

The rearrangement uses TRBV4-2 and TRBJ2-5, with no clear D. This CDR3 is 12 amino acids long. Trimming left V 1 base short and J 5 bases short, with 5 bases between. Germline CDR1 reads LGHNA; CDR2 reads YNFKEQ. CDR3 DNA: TGTGCCAGCAGCCAAGCGCTGGAGACCCAGTACTTC. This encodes CASSQALETQYF.

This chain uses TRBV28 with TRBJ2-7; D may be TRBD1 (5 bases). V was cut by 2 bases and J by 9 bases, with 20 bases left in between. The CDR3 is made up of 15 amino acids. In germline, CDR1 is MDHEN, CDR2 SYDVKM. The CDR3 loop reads CASSLEGVGSSMQYF. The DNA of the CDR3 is TGTGCCAGCAGTTTAGAAGGGGTTGGATCATCAATGCAGTACTTC.

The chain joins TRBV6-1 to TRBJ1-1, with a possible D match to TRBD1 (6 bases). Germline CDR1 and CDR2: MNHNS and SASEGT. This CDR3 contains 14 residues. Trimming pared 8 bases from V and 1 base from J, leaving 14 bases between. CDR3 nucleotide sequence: TGTGCCAGCTTACAGGGTCCGACGAACACTGAAGCTTTCTTT. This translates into CASLQGPTNTEAFF.

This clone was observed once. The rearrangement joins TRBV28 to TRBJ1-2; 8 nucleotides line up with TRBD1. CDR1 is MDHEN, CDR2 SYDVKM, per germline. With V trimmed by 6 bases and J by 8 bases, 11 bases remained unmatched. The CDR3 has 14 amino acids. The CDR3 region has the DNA TGTGCCAGCAGAGCTGACAGGGGTTCGGGGGGCTACACCTTC. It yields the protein CASRADRGSGGYTF.

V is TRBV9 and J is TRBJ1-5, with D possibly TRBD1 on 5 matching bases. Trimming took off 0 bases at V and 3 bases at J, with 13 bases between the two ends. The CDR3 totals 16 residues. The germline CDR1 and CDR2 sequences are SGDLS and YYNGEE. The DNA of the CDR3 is TGTGCCAGCAGCGTAGATGAGGGGACCTACAATCAGCCCCAGCATTTT. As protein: CASSVDEGTYNQPQHF.

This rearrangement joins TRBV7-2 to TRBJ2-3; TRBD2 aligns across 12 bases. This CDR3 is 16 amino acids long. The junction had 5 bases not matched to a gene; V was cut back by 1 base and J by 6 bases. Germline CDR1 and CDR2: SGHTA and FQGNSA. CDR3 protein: CASSLGLAGGPDTQYF. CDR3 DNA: TGTGCCAGCAGCTTAGGCCTAGCGGGGGGGCCTGATACGCAGTATTTT.

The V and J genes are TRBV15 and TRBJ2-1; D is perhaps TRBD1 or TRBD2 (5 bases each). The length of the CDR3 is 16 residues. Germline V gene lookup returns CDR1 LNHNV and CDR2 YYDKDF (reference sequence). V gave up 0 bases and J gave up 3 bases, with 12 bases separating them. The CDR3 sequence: CATSRDGTGYYNEQFF. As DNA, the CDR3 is TGTGCCACCAGCAGAGATGGGACGGGATACTACAATGAGCAGTTCTTC.

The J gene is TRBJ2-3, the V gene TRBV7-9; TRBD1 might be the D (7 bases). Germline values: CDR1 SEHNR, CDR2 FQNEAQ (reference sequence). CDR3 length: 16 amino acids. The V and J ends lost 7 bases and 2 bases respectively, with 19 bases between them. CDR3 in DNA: TGTGCCAGCACCGCAACAGGGGAGGCCTACACAGATACGCAGTATTTT. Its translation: CASTATGEAYTDTQYF.

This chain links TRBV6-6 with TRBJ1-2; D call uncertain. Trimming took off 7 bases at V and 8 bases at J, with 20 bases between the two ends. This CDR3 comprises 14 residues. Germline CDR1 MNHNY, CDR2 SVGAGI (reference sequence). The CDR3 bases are TGTGCCAGCACCACCGACACACTGCTGGAGGGCTACACCTTC. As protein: CASTTDTLLEGYTF.

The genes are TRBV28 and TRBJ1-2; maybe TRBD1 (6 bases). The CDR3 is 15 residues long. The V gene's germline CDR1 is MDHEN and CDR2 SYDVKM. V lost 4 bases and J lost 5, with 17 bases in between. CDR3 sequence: CASSSQGPGQYGYTF. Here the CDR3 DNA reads TGTGCCAGCAGTTCACAGGGCCCCGGACAATATGGCTACACCTTC.

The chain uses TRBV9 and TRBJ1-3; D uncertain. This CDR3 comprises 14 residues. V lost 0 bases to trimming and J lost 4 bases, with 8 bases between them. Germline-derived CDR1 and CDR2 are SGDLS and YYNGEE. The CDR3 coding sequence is TGTGCCAGCAGCGTAGAGCACAGCGGAAACACCATATATTTT. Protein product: CASSVEHSGNTIYF.

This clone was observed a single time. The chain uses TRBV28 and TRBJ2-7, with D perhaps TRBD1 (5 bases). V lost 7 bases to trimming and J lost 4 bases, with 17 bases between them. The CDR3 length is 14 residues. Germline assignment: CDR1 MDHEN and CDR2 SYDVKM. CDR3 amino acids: CASTPGLSGYEQYF. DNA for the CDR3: TGTGCCAGCACCCCGGGCCTTTCAGGGTACGAGCAGTACTTC.